The 9 T cell receptor beta chains below come from one sample, sequenced in a study of T cells in Graves' hyperthyroidism and ophthalmopathy. Amplification yielded TCR beta CDR3 regions, with RNA transcripts as the source. First-round RT-PCR with HTBI primers amplified the TCR CDR3 region. TCRdb independently ran MiXCR on the multiplex PCR reads; one entry per CDR3 protein. The data hold about 420,000 distinct CDR3 sequences, with around 16% observed a single time. Sequencing input: blood. These receptors originate from a woman in her late teens or twenties with Graves' hyperthyroidism.

This clonotype occurred many times. The chain uses TRBV3-1 and TRBJ1-5; D gene unclear. CDR3 length: 14 residues. Germline loops: CDR1 LGHDT, CDR2 YNNKEL (reference sequence). The germline V and J ends were trimmed by 3 bases and 7 bases, with 13 bases remaining between them. Here the CDR3 reads CASSHGSGEQPQHF. The CDR3 bases are TGTGCCAGCAGCCATGGGTCCGGGGAACAGCCCCAGCATTTT.

This clonotype was seen ten or more times. V gene TRBV7-6 combines with J gene TRBJ2-7, with D maybe TRBD2 (5 bases). The germline gives CDR1 SGHVS, CDR2 FNYEAQ. The CDR3 consists of 16 residues. V gave up 4 bases and J gave up 3 bases, with 19 bases separating them. The CDR3 here is CASSSTTFHSGYEQYF. The DNA of the CDR3 is TGTGCCAGCAGCTCGACTACTTTCCACTCGGGCTACGAGCAGTACTTC.

The chain carries TRBV12-3 or TRBV12-4 and TRBJ2-1, with TRBD2 matching over 12 bases. This CDR3 is 15 amino acids long. With V trimmed by 6 bases and J by 5 bases, 5 bases remained unmatched. CDR3 in amino acids: CASSRRTSGDNEQFF. CDR3 nucleotide sequence: TGTGCCAGCAGCCGACGGACTAGCGGGGACAATGAGCAGTTCTTC.

This clonotype was recorded many times. The chain recombines TRBV2 with TRBJ2-3, with a possible D match to TRBD1 (5 bases). Germline-derived CDR1 and CDR2 are SNHLY and FYNNEI. Trimming stripped 9 bases from V and 0 bases from J, with 13 bases between. The CDR3 is 14 residues long. The CDR3 is CASEKGSSTDTQYF. The CDR3 DNA reads TGTGCCAGTGAAAAGGGGTCTAGCACAGATACGCAGTATTTT. Full variable domain (remainder filled in from reference TRBV2 and TRBJ2-3): EPEVTQTPSHQVTQMGQEVILRCVPISNHLYFYWYRQILGQKVEFLVSFYNNEISEKSEIFDDQFSVERPDGSNFTLKIRSTKLEDSAMYFCASEKGSSTDTQYFGPGTRLTVL.

This clonotype was recorded at least ten times. V is TRBV18 and J is TRBJ2-3; D remains unclear. Trimming stripped 3 bases from V and 10 bases from J, with 17 bases between. The CDR3 has 14 amino acids. CDR1 is KGHSH and CDR2 is LQKENI in the germline V gene. CDR3 residues: CASSPGRLAWAQYF. CDR3 coding DNA: TGTGCCAGCTCACCTGGTCGGCTGGCCTGGGCGCAGTATTTT.

There are many counts of this clonotype. The V and J genes are TRBV12-3 or TRBV12-4 and TRBJ1-2; weak D call: TRBD1 (5 bases). Trimming took off 2 bases at V and 0 bases at J, with 28 bases between the two ends. The CDR3 spans 21 residues. The DNA for the CDR3 is TGTGCCAGCAGTTTAATTCCCTACCGAGCGGCAGGGCCACCAGCTAACTATGGCTACACCTTC. This gives the protein CASSLIPYRAAGPPANYGYTF.

In its sample, this clonotype was seen a few times. The chain uses TRBV7-3 and TRBJ2-7; D is possibly TRBD2 (5 bases). Trimming shortened V by 5 bases and J by 7 bases, and 18 bases separated the two germline ends. The CDR3 consists of 14 residues. CDR1 and CDR2 from the germline V gene are SGHTA and FQGTGA. CDR3 nucleotides: TGTGCCAGCAGCCCATCTAGGATTTCGGGAGAGCAGTACTTC. Translation gives CASSPSRISGEQYF.

The rearrangement uses TRBV7-3 and TRBJ1-2, with unresolved D. Looked up from germline, CDR1 is SGHTA and CDR2 is FQGTGA. Trimming removed 5 bases from V and 4 bases from J, with 11 bases in between. CDR3 length equals 13 residues. Here the CDR3 reads CASSPDGFYGYTF. CDR3 in DNA: TGTGCCAGCAGCCCCGACGGGTTCTATGGCTACACCTTC.

This clonotype was observed a few times. This sequence joins TRBV9 and TRBJ1-4; D is undetermined. V lost 0 bases, J lost 0 bases, and 12 bases lay in between. The CDR3 consists of 17 residues. Germline V gene lookup returns CDR1 SGDLS and CDR2 YYNGEE. Written as DNA, the CDR3 is TGTGCCAGCAGCGTAGAGAACGGCCGGGCAACTAATGAAAAACTGTTTTTT. Translating it yields CASSVENGRATNEKLFF.